This TCR beta chain emerged from a study of CD8+ T cells in alopecia areata. Worth noting for this clone: Its antigen is not identified.

Study-level results: In blood and scalp, many expanded lesional clones persisted during tofacitinib. Scalp clonality dropped significantly under tofacitinib, as did expanded CD8+ top-100 clones. It was less clear whether patients shared TCRs than it was in mice, possibly because of HLA.

This CDR3 contains 15 residues. Germline V gene lookup returns CDR1 LGHNA and CDR2 YNFKEQ. V was clipped by 2 bases and J by 1 base, with 11 bases between them. Once RNA had been extracted, it was reverse transcribed into cDNA to act as the sequencing template. Only in-frame clones appear in the TCRdb table, and some are missing; sequencing was by immunoSEQ multiplex PCR. The data show around 100,000 clones, around 44% seen once. Treatment given: oral pan-JAK inhibitor, 5-10 mg twice daily. This sequence originates from a human donor with alopecia areata. The sequenced sample was CD8+ T cells sorted from blood, obtained at week 24, from a patient treated with tofacitinib. V and J are TRBV4-2 and TRBJ1-1, with D unclear. The CDR3 region has the DNA TGTGCCAGCAGCCAACTCCATCGGGGGAACACTGAAGCTTTCTTT. Translated: CASSQLHRGNTEAFF.